Listed here are 11 T cell receptor beta chains from one sample, sequenced in a study of T cell responses to AZD1222 COVID-19 vaccine. Measured with immunoSEQ multiplex PCR; TCRdb has only the in-frame clones, and not every one. This sample yields 110,000 to 150,000 clones, of which roughly 92% are seen a single time; 1.7% belongs to the top ten. Here the sequenced sample was peripheral blood, taken on day 0 of AZD1222 vaccination. These receptors all stem from an adult in good health.

The CDR3 spells CASSDSKDVGNSPLHF. Written as DNA, the CDR3 is TGTGCCAGCAGTGACTCGAAGGATGTGGGAAATTCACCCCTCCACTTT. This chain connects TRBV6-4 to TRBJ1-6; no clear D. The ends were cut back, 0 bases at V and 7 bases at J, with 13 bases in the middle. Germline-derived CDR1 and CDR2 are MRHNA and SNTAGT. This CDR3 region has 16 residues.

The chain joins TRBV9 to TRBJ2-3, with D unresolved. V was pared by 0 bases and J by 1 base, with 6 bases between. This CDR3 is 14 amino acids long. Germline lookup yields CDR1 SGDLS and CDR2 YYNGEE. CDR3 in amino acids: CASSVDAGTDTQYF. CDR3 in DNA: TGTGCCAGCAGCGTAGATGCGGGCACAGATACGCAGTATTTT.

The chain carries TRBV18 and TRBJ2-1; 8 nucleotides line up with TRBD2. Trimming removed 8 bases from V and 5 bases from J; junction bases left unmatched: 17. CDR1 and CDR2 from the germline V gene are KGHSH and LQKENI. CDR3 length equals 17 residues. In DNA, the CDR3 is TGTGCCAGCCACACGGGGAGCGGGAGTGAGATGAACAATGAGCAGTTCTTC. Amino acids: CASHTGSGSEMNNEQFF.

The V gene is TRBV11-2, the J gene TRBJ1-1; D possibly corresponds to TRBD1 (5 bases). This CDR3 contains 18 residues. Per the germline V gene, CDR1 is SGHAT and CDR2 is FQNNGV. The V and J ends lost 1 base and 2 bases respectively, with 20 bases between them. This CDR3 reads CASSLVRPRAGPNTEAFF. In DNA, the CDR3 is TGTGCCAGCAGCTTAGTCCGGCCTCGGGCAGGGCCTAACACTGAAGCTTTCTTT.

This chain joins TRBV25-1 and TRBJ1-6, with TRBD1 as a possible D gene (5 bases). The V gene's germline CDR1 is MGHDK and CDR2 SYGVNS. V lost 4 bases, J lost 3 bases, and 13 bases lay in between. CDR3 length equals 16 residues. The CDR3 sequence: CASSVAGTHYNSPLHF. CDR3 DNA: TGTGCCAGCAGTGTCGCCGGGACCCACTATAATTCACCCCTCCACTTT.

This chain joins TRBV4-1 and TRBJ1-1, with D possibly matching TRBD1 (6 bases). The germline CDR1 and CDR2 sequences are MGHRA and YSYEKL. The V gene lost 1 base and the J gene lost 0 bases, with 12 bases spanning the gap. This CDR3 has 16 amino acids. The CDR3 DNA is TGCGCCAGCAGCCAAGTGAAGGGGGAGATGAACACTGAAGCTTTCTTT. It yields the protein CASSQVKGEMNTEAFF.

This rearrangement joins TRBV28 to TRBJ1-1; D perhaps matches TRBD1 (5 bases). The germline V gene has CDR1 MDHEN and CDR2 SYDVKM. V was cut by 6 bases and J by 0 bases, with 17 bases left in between. There are 16 residues in the CDR3. CDR3 sequence reads: CASSHRLGVVNTEAFF. The CDR3, as DNA: TGTGCCAGCAGCCATCGGCTAGGGGTAGTGAACACTGAAGCTTTCTTT. Filled out from reference TRBV28 and TRBJ1-1, the complete variable domain reads DVKVTQSSRYLVKRTGEKVFLECVQDMDHENMFWYRQDPGLGLRLIYFSYDVKMKEKGDIPEGYSVSREKKERFSLILESASTNQTSMYLCASSHRLGVVNTEAFFGQGTRLTVV.

V is TRBV5-1 and J is TRBJ2-5; 7 nucleotides align to TRBD1. The CDR3 covers 15 residues. Germline-derived CDR1 and CDR2 are SGHRS and YFSETQ. J gave up 5 bases and V 4 bases, and 11 bases lay outside the gene matches. The DNA for the CDR3 is TGCGCCAGCAGCAGCAACAGGGGCCCTGGTGAGACCCAGTACTTC. It translates to CASSSNRGPGETQYF.

The rearrangement uses TRBV5-4 and TRBJ2-4; D unclear. Germline V gives CDR1 SGHNT, CDR2 YYREEE (reference sequence). V lost 0 bases, J lost 0 bases, and 4 bases lay in between. CDR3 size: 14 residues. The DNA for the CDR3 is TGTGCCAGCAGCTTGGCGGGAGCCAAAAACATTCAGTACTTC. Translating it yields CASSLAGAKNIQYF.

V is TRBV2 and J is TRBJ1-5; D gene uncertain. Trimming left V 1 base short and J 4 bases short, with 11 bases between. Germline CDR1 SNHLY, CDR2 FYNNEI. This CDR3 has 15 amino acids. CDR3 loop: CASSEGGLKNQPQHF. The CDR3 DNA is TGTGCCAGCAGTGAAGGCGGGCTTAAAAATCAGCCCCAGCATTTT.

The chain joins TRBV7-9 to TRBJ2-7; no clear D gene. Trimming cost V 1 base and J 5 bases, with 9 bases left between them. Germline CDR1 reads SEHNR; CDR2 reads FQNEAQ (reference sequence). This CDR3 comprises 13 residues. This CDR3 reads CASSLEEVNEQYF. DNA of the CDR3: TGTGCCAGCAGCTTAGAAGAGGTGAACGAGCAGTACTTC.